The 21 T cell receptor beta chains listed next were all sequenced from one sample in a study of T cell changes during pregnancy in multiple sclerosis. Some clones are missing from TCRdb's copy, which holds only in-frame ones; the method was immunoSEQ multiplex PCR. The repertoire consists of around 25,000 clones, with 85% occurring once and the leading ten covering around a sixth. Sequenced material: CD8+ T cells from peripheral blood mononuclear cells, taken in the first trimester of pregnancy. Receptors originate from a female donor in good health, enrolled as a control in a pregnancy study.

This rearrangement joins TRBV19 to TRBJ1-1, with D perhaps matching TRBD1 (6 bases). V dropped 6 bases and J dropped 3 bases, with 20 bases sitting between them. Germline-derived CDR1 and CDR2 are LNHDA and SQIVND (reference sequence). CDR3 length: 16 amino acids. CDR3 nucleotides: TGTGCCAGTAGCCCAATACCCACAGGGTATGACACTGAAGCTTTCTTT. Translated: CASSPIPTGYDTEAFF.

This chain uses TRBV19 with TRBJ2-4, with TRBD1 identical over 7 bases. J gave up 5 bases and V 0 bases, and 4 bases lay outside the gene matches. The germline V gene has CDR1 LNHDA and CDR2 SQIVND (reference sequence). The CDR3 runs to 15 residues. As DNA, the CDR3 is TGTGCCAGTAGTATAGAAAGGGGGCGAGAAAACATTCAGTACTTC. The encoded protein is CASSIERGRENIQYF.

This chain links TRBV6-6 with TRBJ2-1; D uncertain. Trimming shortened V by 0 bases and J by 7 bases, and 7 bases separated the two germline ends. Germline lookup yields CDR1 MNHNY and CDR2 SVGAGI (reference sequence). This CDR3 is built from 13 residues. CDR3 in amino acids: CASSYSAVNEQFF. The CDR3 DNA sequence: TGTGCCAGCAGTTACTCCGCGGTAAATGAGCAGTTCTTC.

This clone has more than one count but fewer than ten. The rearrangement joins TRBV4-2 to TRBJ1-5; maybe TRBD1 (5 bases). CDR1 and CDR2 from the germline V gene are LGHNA and YNFKEQ. The CDR3 contains 15 residues. V was trimmed by 3 bases and J by 2 bases, leaving 11 bases between them. The CDR3 here is CASSQAPRGNQPQHF. In DNA, the CDR3 is TGTGCCAGCAGCCAGGCCCCCAGGGGCAATCAGCCCCAGCATTTT.

V is TRBV6-1 and J is TRBJ2-3; tentative D call: TRBD2 (5 bases). Germline assignment: CDR1 MNHNS and CDR2 SASEGT. Trimming pared 8 bases from V and 2 bases from J, leaving 11 bases between. The CDR3 covers 13 residues. CDR3 nucleotides: TGTGCCAGCCTTGAGCGGCCCACAGATACGCAGTATTTT. It is translated as CASLERPTDTQYF.

This clone was recorded a few times. This chain uses TRBV11-2 with TRBJ2-3; the match to TRBD2 covers 10 bases. The germline V gene encodes CDR1 SGHAT and CDR2 FQNNGV. The length of the CDR3 is 15 residues. The junction had 5 bases not matched to a gene; V was cut back by 5 bases and J by 3 bases. The DNA of the CDR3 is TGTGCCAGCAGCCAAGAGGGACTAGCGACAGATACGCAGTATTTT. It encodes CASSQEGLATDTQYF. The full variable domain, rest sourced from reference TRBV11-2 and TRBJ2-3, is EAGVAQSPRYKIIEKRQSVAFWCNPISGHATLYWYQQILGQGPKLLIQFQNNGVVDDSQLPKDRFSAERLKGVDSTLKIQPAKLEDSAVYLCASSQEGLATDTQYFGPGTRLTVL.

J is TRBJ2-5 and V is TRBV10-3, with no clear D. The V end lost 3 bases, the J end lost 4 bases, and 9 bases lay between the germline ends. The CDR3 is 13 residues long. Germline CDR1 and CDR2: ENHRY and SYGVKD. The CDR3 spells CAISEITGETQYF. CDR3 DNA: TGTGCCATCAGTGAAATCACGGGAGAGACCCAGTACTTC.

The V call is TRBV9, the J call TRBJ2-7; 8 nucleotides match TRBD2. Germline CDR1 and CDR2: SGDLS and YYNGEE. V lost 1 base to trimming and J lost 0 bases; unmatched junction nucleotides: 3. CDR3 length: 15 amino acids. CDR3 amino acids: CASSVSGTSSYEQYF. DNA for the CDR3: TGTGCCAGCAGCGTATCCGGGACTAGCTCCTACGAGCAGTACTTC.

The V call is TRBV6-4, the J call TRBJ2-1, with 10 bases matching TRBD1. The CDR3 loop spans 14 amino acids. Germline-derived CDR1 and CDR2 are MRHNA and SNTAGT. After removal of 1 base from V and 10 bases from J, the junction contained 4 bases not matched to a gene. The CDR3 DNA follows: TGTGCCAGCAGTGACTTGGGGGGACAGGGGGAGCAGTTCTTC. Encoded protein: CASSDLGGQGEQFF.

This sequence joins TRBV4-3 and TRBJ1-1; the D is unclear. CDR1 and CDR2 from the germline V gene are LGHNA and YSLEER. The CDR3 contains 16 residues. V lost 1 base and J 8 bases, leaving 20 bases between the germline ends. The CDR3: CASSQAIPGGAGEAFF. The CDR3 region has the DNA TGCGCCAGCAGCCAAGCTATACCTGGAGGTGCGGGGGAAGCTTTCTTT.

J is TRBJ2-1 and V is TRBV7-2, with 14 nucleotides matching TRBD2. CDR3 length: 14 amino acids. Germline V gene data show CDR1 as SGHTA and CDR2 as FQGNSA. Losses at the gene ends were 1 base for V and 11 bases for J; bases not matched to a gene: 1. Here the CDR3 reads CASSLGLAGGQQFF. DNA for the CDR3: TGTGCCAGCAGCTTAGGACTAGCGGGGGGGCAGCAGTTCTTC.

The genes are TRBV6-5 and TRBJ1-1; D is undetermined. The V gene lost 7 bases and the J gene lost 7 bases, with 16 bases spanning the gap. CDR1 is MNHEY and CDR2 is SVGAGI in the germline V gene. CDR3 length equals 13 residues. In nucleotides, the CDR3 is TGTGCCAGCACGGAGACGGAGGTCGGTGAAGCTTTCTTT. It encodes CASTETEVGEAFF.

This chain links TRBV29-1 with TRBJ1-2, with D hard to call. Trimming took off 0 bases at V and 1 base at J, with 6 bases between the two ends. Per germline, CDR1 SQVTM and CDR2 ANQGSEA. The CDR3 length is 13 residues. This CDR3 is CSVEDPGNYGYTF. The CDR3 DNA reads TGCAGCGTTGAAGATCCGGGTAACTATGGCTACACCTTC. The full variable domain, completed using reference TRBV29-1 and TRBJ1-2, is SAVISQKPSRDICQRGTSLTIQCQVDSQVTMMFWYRQQPGQSLTLIATANQGSEATYESGFVIDKFPISRPNLTFSTLTVSNMSPEDSSIYLCSVEDPGNYGYTFGSGTRLTVV.

This chain links TRBV4-3 with TRBJ1-2, with 11 bases fitting TRBD1. V trimming: 0 bases; J trimming: 5 bases; junction bases outside the gene matches: 2. The CDR3 runs 15 residues. Germline V CDR1 and CDR2: LGHNA, YSLEER. As DNA, the CDR3 is TGCGCCAGCAGCCAAGAAGGACAGGGGGCTTATGGCTACACCTTC. Its protein product is CASSQEGQGAYGYTF.

The chain links TRBV5-1 to TRBJ2-5; 10 nucleotides align to TRBD2. CDR3 length: 17 residues. Trimming at V came to 4 bases and at J to 5 bases, leaving 14 bases not matched to a gene. Germline V lookup: CDR1 SGHRS, CDR2 YFSETQ. The DNA for the CDR3 is TGCGCCAGCAGCCCCAGGGTTAGCGGGGGGCAGAGGGAGACCCAGTACTTC. This translates into CASSPRVSGGQRETQYF.

This clone counts as medium-sized. V and J are TRBV4-1 and TRBJ1-2; D may be TRBD1 (6 bases). Germline lookup yields CDR1 MGHRA and CDR2 YSYEKL. This CDR3 is 15 amino acids long. V gave up 2 bases and J gave up 4 bases, with 14 bases separating them. Here the CDR3 DNA reads TGCGCCAGCAGCCAAATTGGAACAGGGCTCTATGGCTACACCTTC. This encodes CASSQIGTGLYGYTF.

The genes are TRBV14 and TRBJ1-1; D might be TRBD1 (5 bases). Germline V gene data show CDR1 as SGHDN and CDR2 as FVKESK. The CDR3 has 12 amino acids. Trimming removed 5 bases from V and 5 bases from J, with 9 bases in between. As DNA, the CDR3 is TGTGCCAGCAGCGGGGAGGGGACTGAAGCTTTCTTT. Amino acids: CASSGEGTEAFF.

The chain carries TRBV29-1 and TRBJ1-1; D not certain. The CDR3 extends over 14 amino acids. Germline assignment: CDR1 SQVTM and CDR2 ANQGSEA. V gave up 5 bases and J gave up 7 bases, with 20 bases separating them. CDR3 bases: TGCAGCGTTTACTGGTTAAGTCTACCTAGTGAAGCTTTCTTT. This gives the protein CSVYWLSLPSEAFF.

This chain links TRBV15 with TRBJ2-1, with a possible D match to TRBD1 (5 bases). The CDR3 extends over 17 amino acids. Germline V gene lookup returns CDR1 LNHNV and CDR2 YYDKDF (reference sequence). Trimming cost V 8 bases and J 0 bases, with 20 bases left between them. CDR3 protein: CATQPGQVFLSYNEQFF. Here the CDR3 DNA reads TGTGCCACCCAGCCAGGGCAGGTCTTCCTCTCCTACAATGAGCAGTTCTTC.

The V call is TRBV29-1, the J call TRBJ2-7; a weak D match, TRBD2 (7 bases). The CDR3 has 14 amino acids. Germline loops: CDR1 SQVTM, CDR2 ANQGSEA. V gave up 4 bases and J gave up 1 base, with 14 bases separating them. The CDR3 reads CSVGGRGSSYEQYF. The CDR3 region has the DNA TGCAGCGTTGGGGGGCGGGGGTCTTCCTACGAGCAGTACTTC.

The chain employs TRBV7-9 and TRBJ2-7, with D perhaps matching TRBD1 (6 bases). With 7 bases removed from V and 2 bases from J, the gap between germline ends came to 15 bases. Germline values: CDR1 SEHNR, CDR2 FQNEAQ (reference sequence). This CDR3 region has 14 residues. The CDR3 bases are TGTGCCAGCACCGACGGACAGTCCGCCTACGAGCAGTACTTC. Its translation is CASTDGQSAYEQYF.